The clone carrying this T cell receptor beta chain was seen a few times. The data stem from a study of cytomegalovirus exposure and HLA in healthy donors. The PCR made use of 60 Vbeta and 13 Jbeta primers. Authors' methods: An analysis performed later counted 81 million or so unique TCR beta chains (around 9.9 million of them shared). Produced via immunoSEQ multiplex PCR; TCRdb's table is partial and in-frame only. Clone size and V and J calls were adopted from that table, with D and trimming inferred from the DNA. The data contain some 170,000 clones, 72% of them seen just once; the ten biggest clones take up 2% to 2.5%. The CDR3 covers 15 residues. CDR1 SGDLS and CDR2 YYNGEE come from the germline V gene. V gave up 0 bases and J gave up 1 base; unmatched junction bases: 0.

The specimen sequenced was PBMCs. The chain couples TRBV9 to TRBJ2-2; TRBD2 aligns across 7 bases. The sequence was collected from a human donor in good health. CDR3 sequence: CASSVASGNTGELFF. The CDR3 DNA sequence: TGTGCCAGCAGCGTAGCTAGCGGGAACACCGGGGAGCTGTTTTTT.